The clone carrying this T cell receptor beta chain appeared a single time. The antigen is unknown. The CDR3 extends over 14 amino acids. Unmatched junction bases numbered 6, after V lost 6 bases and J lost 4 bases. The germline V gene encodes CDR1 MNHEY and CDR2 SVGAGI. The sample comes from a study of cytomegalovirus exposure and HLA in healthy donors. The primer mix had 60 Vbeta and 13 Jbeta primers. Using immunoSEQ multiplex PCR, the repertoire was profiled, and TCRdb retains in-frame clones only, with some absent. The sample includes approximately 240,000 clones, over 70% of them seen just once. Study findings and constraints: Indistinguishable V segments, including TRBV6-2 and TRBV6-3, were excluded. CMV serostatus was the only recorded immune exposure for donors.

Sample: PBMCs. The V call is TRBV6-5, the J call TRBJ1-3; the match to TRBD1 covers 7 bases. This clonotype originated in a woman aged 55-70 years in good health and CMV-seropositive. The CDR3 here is CASRQGMRGNTIYF. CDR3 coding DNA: TGTGCCAGCAGACAGGGGATGAGGGGAAACACCATATATTTT.